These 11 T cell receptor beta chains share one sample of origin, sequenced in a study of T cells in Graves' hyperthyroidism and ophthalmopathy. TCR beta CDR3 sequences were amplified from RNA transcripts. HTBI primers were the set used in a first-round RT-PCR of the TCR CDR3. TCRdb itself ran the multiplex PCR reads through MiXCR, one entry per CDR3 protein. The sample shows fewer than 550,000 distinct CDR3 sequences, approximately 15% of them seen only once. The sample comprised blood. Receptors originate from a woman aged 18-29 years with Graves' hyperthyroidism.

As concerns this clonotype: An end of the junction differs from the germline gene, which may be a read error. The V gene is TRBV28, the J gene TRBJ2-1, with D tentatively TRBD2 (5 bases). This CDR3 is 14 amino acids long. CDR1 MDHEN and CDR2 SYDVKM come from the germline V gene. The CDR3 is CASSLPGNYNKQFF. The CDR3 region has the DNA TGTGCCAGCAGTTTACCGGGGAACTACAATAAGCAGTTCTTC.

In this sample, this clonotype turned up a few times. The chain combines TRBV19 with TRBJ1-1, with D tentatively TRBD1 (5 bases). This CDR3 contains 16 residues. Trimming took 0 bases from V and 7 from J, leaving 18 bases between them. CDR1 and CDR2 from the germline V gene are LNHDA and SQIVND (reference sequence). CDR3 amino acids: CASSIDQRGLSGEAFF. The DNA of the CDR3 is TGTGCCAGTAGTATAGATCAAAGGGGCCTTAGCGGTGAAGCTTTCTTT.

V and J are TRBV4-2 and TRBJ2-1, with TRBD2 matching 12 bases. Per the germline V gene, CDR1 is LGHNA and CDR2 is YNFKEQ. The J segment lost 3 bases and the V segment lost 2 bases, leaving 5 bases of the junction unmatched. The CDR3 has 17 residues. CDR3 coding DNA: TGTGCCAGCAGCCAACTACTAGCGGGAGGTAACTACAATGAGCAGTTCTTC. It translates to CASSQLLAGGNYNEQFF.

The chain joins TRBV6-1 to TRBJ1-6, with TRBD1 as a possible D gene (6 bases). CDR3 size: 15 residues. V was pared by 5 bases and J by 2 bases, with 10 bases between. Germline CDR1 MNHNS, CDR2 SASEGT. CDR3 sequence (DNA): TGTGCCAGCAGTCAGGGGTCCACCTATAATTCACCCCTCCACTTT. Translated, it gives CASSQGSTYNSPLHF.

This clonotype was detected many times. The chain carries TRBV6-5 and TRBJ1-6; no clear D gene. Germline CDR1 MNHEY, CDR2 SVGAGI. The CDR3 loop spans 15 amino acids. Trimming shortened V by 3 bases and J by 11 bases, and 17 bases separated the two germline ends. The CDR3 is CASSYNRAPGAPLHF. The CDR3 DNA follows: TGTGCCAGCAGTTATAACCGGGCCCCGGGAGCACCCCTCCACTTT.

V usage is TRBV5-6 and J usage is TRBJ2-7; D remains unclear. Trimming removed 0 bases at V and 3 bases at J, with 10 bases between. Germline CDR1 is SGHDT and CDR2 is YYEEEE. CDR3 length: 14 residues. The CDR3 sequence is CASSLADKVYEQYF. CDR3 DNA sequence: TGTGCCAGCAGCTTGGCTGACAAAGTCTACGAGCAGTACTTC.

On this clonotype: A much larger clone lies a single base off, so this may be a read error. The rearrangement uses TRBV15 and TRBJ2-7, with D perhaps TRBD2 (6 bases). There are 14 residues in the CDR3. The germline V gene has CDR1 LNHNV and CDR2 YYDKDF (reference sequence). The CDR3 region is CATNRGNWGDEQYF. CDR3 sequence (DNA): TGTGCCACCAACAGAGGAAATTGGGGGGACGAGCAGTACTTC.

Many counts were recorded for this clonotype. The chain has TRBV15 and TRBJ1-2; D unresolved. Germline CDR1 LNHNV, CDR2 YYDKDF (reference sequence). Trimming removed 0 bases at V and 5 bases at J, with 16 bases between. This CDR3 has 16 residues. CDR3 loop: CATSREKGDLVYGYTF. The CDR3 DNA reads TGTGCCACCAGCAGAGAGAAAGGTGACTTAGTTTATGGCTACACCTTC.

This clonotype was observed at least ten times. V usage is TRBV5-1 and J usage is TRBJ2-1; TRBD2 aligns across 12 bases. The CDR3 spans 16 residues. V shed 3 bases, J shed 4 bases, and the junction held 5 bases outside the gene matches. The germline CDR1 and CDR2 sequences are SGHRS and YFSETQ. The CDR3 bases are TGCGCCAGCAGCTCAGAAGGACTAGCGGGATACAATGAGCAGTTCTTC. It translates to CASSSEGLAGYNEQFF.

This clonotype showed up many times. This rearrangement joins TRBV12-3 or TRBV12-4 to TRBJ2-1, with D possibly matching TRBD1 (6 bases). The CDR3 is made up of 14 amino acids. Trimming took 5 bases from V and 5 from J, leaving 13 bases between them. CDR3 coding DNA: TGTGCCAGCAGTCCCTACAGGGACGACAATGAGCAGTTCTTC. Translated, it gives CASSPYRDDNEQFF.

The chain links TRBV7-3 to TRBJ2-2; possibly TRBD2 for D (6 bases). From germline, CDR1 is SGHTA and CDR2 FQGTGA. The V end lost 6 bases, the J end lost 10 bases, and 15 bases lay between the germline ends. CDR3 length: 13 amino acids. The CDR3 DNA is TGTGCCAGCAGAGCCGGGACTCCCGAGGAGCTGTTTTTT. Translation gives CASRAGTPEELFF.